This TCR beta chain was recorded in a study of Graves' ophthalmopathy and Graves' hyperthyroidism. As for the study in general: Absence of ophthalmopathy within 18 months of follow-up defined stable hyperthyroidism.

Trimming removed 2 bases from V and 5 bases from J; junction bases left unmatched: 21. Germline CDR1 SGHDT, CDR2 YYEEEE. The CDR3 is 19 amino acids. Amplification of TCR beta CDR3 regions used RNA transcripts. The first-round RT-PCR employed HTBI primers together with the Qiagen OneStep RT-PCR kit. A multiplex PCR was then performed as the second round. TCRdb processed the multiplex PCR reads anew with MiXCR; each CDR3 protein has one entry. The repertoire consists of around 1.1 million distinct CDR3 sequences, with about two fifths occurring once and the leading ten covering approximately 10%. This clonotype has more than one count but fewer than ten. Clinical symptoms and serum thyroxine were used for diagnosis; TRAb, thyroid ultrasound and orbital computed tomography were also relied on.

The origin of this receptor is an adult man with Graves' hyperthyroidism. The rearrangement uses TRBV5-6 and TRBJ2-7; TRBD1 matches 8 bases. Specimen: peripheral blood or thyroid tissue (not recorded which). CDR3 protein: CASSFSRRGLGGTHHEQYF. DNA of the CDR3: TGTGCCAGCAGCTTCTCCCGCAGGGGGCTTGGCGGGACCCACCACGAGCAGTACTTC. The full variable domain, in which reference TRBV5-6 and TRBJ2-7 provide the parts outside the CDR3, is DAGVTQSPTHLIKTRGQQVTLRCSPKSGHDTVSWYQQALGQGPQFIFQYYEEEERQRGNFPDRFSGHQFPNYSSELNVNALLLGDSALYLCASSFSRRGLGGTHHEQYFGPGTRLTVT.